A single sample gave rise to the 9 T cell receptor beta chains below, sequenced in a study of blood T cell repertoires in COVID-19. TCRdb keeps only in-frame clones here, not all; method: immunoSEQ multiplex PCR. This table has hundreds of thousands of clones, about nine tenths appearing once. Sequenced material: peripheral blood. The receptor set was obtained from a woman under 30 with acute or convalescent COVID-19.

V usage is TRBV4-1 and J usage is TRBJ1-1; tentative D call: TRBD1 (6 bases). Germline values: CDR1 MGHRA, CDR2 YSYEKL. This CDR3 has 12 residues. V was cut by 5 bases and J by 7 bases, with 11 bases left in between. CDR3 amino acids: CASSGGGGEAFF. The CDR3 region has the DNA TGCGCCAGCAGCGGCGGGGGCGGTGAAGCTTTCTTT.

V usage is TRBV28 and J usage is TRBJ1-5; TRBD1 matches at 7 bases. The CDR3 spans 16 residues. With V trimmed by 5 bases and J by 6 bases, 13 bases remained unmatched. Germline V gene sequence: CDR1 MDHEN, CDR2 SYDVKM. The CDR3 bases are TGTGCCAGCAGTCCTCCCAACCGACAGGGAGGTCAGCCCCAGCATTTT. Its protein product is CASSPPNRQGGQPQHF. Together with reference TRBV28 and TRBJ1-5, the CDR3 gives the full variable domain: DVKVTQSSRYLVKRTGEKVFLECVQDMDHENMFWYRQDPGLGLRLIYFSYDVKMKEKGDIPEGYSVSREKKERFSLILESASTNQTSMYLCASSPPNRQGGQPQHFGDGTRLSIL.

The CDR3 is CASSRPPPGQTSANYGYTF. CDR3 nucleotide sequence: TGTGCCAGCAGCCGGCCCCCCCCGGGACAGACTTCAGCTAACTATGGCTACACCTTC. The chain carries TRBV21-1 and TRBJ1-2; the listed D gene, TRBD1, was not tested against the DNA. TRBV21-1 is a documented pseudogene. The CDR3 spans 19 residues.

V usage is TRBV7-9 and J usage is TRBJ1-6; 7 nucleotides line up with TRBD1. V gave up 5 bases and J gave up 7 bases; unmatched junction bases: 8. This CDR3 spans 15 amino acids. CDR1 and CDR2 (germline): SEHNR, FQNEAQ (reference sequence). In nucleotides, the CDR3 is TGTGCCAGCAGCCCCGAGACAGGGATCAATTCACCCCTCCACTTT. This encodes CASSPETGINSPLHF.

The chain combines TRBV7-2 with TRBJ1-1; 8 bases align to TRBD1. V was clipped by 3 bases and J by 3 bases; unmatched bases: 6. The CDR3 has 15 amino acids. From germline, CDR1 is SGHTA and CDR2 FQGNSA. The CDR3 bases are TGTGCCAGCAGCTTGTGGACAGGGAGGGACACTGAAGCTTTCTTT. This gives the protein CASSLWTGRDTEAFF.

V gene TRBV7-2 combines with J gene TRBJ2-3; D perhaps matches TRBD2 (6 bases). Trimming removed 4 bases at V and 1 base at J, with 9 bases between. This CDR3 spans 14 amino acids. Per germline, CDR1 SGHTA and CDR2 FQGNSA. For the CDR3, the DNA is TGTGCCAGCAGCTCTAGGAGGGGCACAGATACGCAGTATTTT. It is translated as CASSSRRGTDTQYF.

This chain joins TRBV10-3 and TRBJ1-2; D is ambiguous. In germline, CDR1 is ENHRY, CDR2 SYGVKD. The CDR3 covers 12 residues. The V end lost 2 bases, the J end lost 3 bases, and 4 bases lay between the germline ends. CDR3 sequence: CAISELYYGYTF. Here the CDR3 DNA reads TGTGCCATCAGTGAGCTGTACTATGGCTACACCTTC.

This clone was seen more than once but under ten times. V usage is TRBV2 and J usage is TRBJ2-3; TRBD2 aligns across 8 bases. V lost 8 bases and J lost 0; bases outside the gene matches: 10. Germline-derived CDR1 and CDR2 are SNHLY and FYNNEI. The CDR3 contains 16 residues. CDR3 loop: CASLRTGGISTDTQYF. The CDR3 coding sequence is TGTGCCAGCTTGAGGACGGGGGGGATTAGCACAGATACGCAGTATTTT. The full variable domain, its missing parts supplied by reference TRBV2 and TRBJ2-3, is EPEVTQTPSHQVTQMGQEVILRCVPISNHLYFYWYRQILGQKVEFLVSFYNNEISEKSEIFDDQFSVERPDGSNFTLKIRSTKLEDSAMYFCASLRTGGISTDTQYFGPGTRLTVL.

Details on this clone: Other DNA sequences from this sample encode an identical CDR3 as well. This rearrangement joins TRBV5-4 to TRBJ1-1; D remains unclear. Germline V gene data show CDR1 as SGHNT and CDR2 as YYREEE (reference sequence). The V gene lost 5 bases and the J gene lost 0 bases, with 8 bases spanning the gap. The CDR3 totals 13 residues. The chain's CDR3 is CASSTGMNTEAFF. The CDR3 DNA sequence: TGTGCCAGCAGTACGGGGATGAACACTGAAGCTTTCTTT.